A few counts support the clone carrying this TCR beta chain. The CDR3 consists of 12 residues. Germline-derived CDR1 and CDR2 are SQVTM and ANQGSEA. Trimming stripped 5 bases from V and 4 bases from J, with 11 bases between. The treatment was: oral pan-JAK inhibitor, 5-10 mg twice daily. The data originate from a study of CD8+ T cells in alopecia areata. TCR sequencing used cDNA made by reverse transcription of extracted RNA. Clones were sequenced by immunoSEQ multiplex PCR, and TCRdb holds only the in-frame ones, with some missing. Of about 260,000 clones listed, over 45% are singletons. This TCR came from a human donor with alopecia areata. The sequencing used CD4+ T cells sorted from blood, collected around week 54, from a patient treated with tofacitinib. The chain recombines TRBV29-1 with TRBJ2-5, with D perhaps TRBD2 (7 bases). The DNA for the CDR3 is TGCAGCGTTTGGGGGGGCAGAGAGACCCAGTACTTC. This codes for CSVWGGRETQYF.